Listed below are T cell receptor beta chains from one sample, sequenced in a study of spatial heterogeneity in lung cancer. TCRdb processed the 5' RACE reads anew with MiXCR; each CDR3 protein has one entry. Among about 10,000 distinct CDR3 sequences listed, roughly an eighth were seen once. Here the sequenced sample was lung tumor tissue, taken at surgery. The source of these receptors is a male donor with early-stage non-small cell lung cancer. Each CDR3 is given with its conserved first and last residue. D genes are given only for firm matches. The size entry is marked missing in some rows and otherwise reads once, few, many or a size class.

v_gene: TRBV30
j_gene: TRBJ2-7
d_gene: TRBD2
abundance: NA
CDR3aa: CACSGLAGGEQYF
CDR3nt: TGTGCCTGTTCTGGACTAGCGGGAGGGGAGCAGTACTTC

v_gene: TRBV2
j_gene: TRBJ2-1
d_gene: TRBD2
abundance: medium-sized
CDR3aa: CASLAGRVDYSPYNEQFF
CDR3nt: TGTGCCAGCCTAGCGGGACGAGTAGACTACAGCCCCTACAATGAGCAGTTCTTC

v_gene: TRBV4-2
j_gene: TRBJ2-6
d_gene: NA
abundance: NA
CDR3aa: CASSQDDRSGANVLTF
CDR3nt: TGTGCCAGCAGCCAAGACGACCGTTCCGGGGCCAACGTCCTGACTTTC

v_gene: TRBV24-1
j_gene: TRBJ2-1
d_gene: TRBD2
abundance: medium-sized
CDR3aa: CATRAGGLAAGNEQFF
CDR3nt: TGTGCCACCAGAGCTGGGGGACTAGCGGCTGGTAATGAGCAGTTCTTC

v_gene: TRBV3-1
j_gene: TRBJ1-2
d_gene: TRBD1
abundance: many
CDR3aa: CASSHHQGAGYGYTF
CDR3nt: TGTGCCAGCAGCCACCACCAGGGGGCTGGGTATGGCTACACCTTC

v_gene: TRBV28
j_gene: TRBJ1-5
d_gene: TRBD1
abundance: many
CDR3aa: CASTVLWDRDDSNQPQHF
CDR3nt: TGTGCCAGCACCGTCCTCTGGGACAGGGACGATAGCAATCAGCCCCAGCATTTT

v_gene: TRBV6-5
j_gene: TRBJ2-1
d_gene: NA
abundance: many
CDR3aa: CASSLTRGSYNEQFF
CDR3nt: TGTGCCAGCAGCCTAACGAGAGGTTCCTACAATGAGCAGTTCTTC

v_gene: TRBV7-9
j_gene: TRBJ2-7
d_gene: NA
abundance: many
CDR3aa: CASEASYEQYF
CDR3nt: TGTGCCAGCGAAGCCTCCTACGAGCAGTACTTC

v_gene: TRBV9
j_gene: TRBJ1-1
d_gene: NA
abundance: few
CDR3aa: CASSVAGQPNTEAFF
CDR3nt: TGTGCCAGCAGCGTAGCAGGACAGCCGAACACTGAAGCTTTCTTT

v_gene: TRBV4-3
j_gene: TRBJ2-1
d_gene: NA
abundance: medium-sized
CDR3aa: CASSQDRGNYNEQFF
CDR3nt: TGCGCCAGCAGCCAAGATCGAGGGAACTACAATGAGCAGTTCTTC

v_gene: TRBV4-2
j_gene: TRBJ2-7
d_gene: NA
abundance: medium-sized
CDR3aa: CASSPTQIADSYEQYF
CDR3nt: TGTGCCAGCAGCCCGACCCAGATAGCGGACTCCTACGAGCAGTACTTC

v_gene: TRBV29-1
j_gene: TRBJ1-2
d_gene: NA
abundance: NA
CDR3aa: CSVGSNRVGGSSYTF
CDR3nt: TGCAGCGTTGGCTCAAATCGAGTGGGAGGTTCAAGCTACACCTTC

v_gene: TRBV7-2
j_gene: TRBJ2-7
d_gene: NA
abundance: medium-sized
CDR3aa: CASSLGGTRYEQYF
CDR3nt: TGTGCCAGCAGCTTAGGGGGGACCCGCTACGAGCAGTACTTC

v_gene: TRBV13
j_gene: TRBJ1-5
d_gene: NA
abundance: many
CDR3aa: CASSLGTNQPQHF
CDR3nt: TGTGCCAGCAGCTTAGGGACGAATCAGCCCCAGCATTTT

v_gene: TRBV27
j_gene: TRBJ2-1
d_gene: NA
abundance: many
CDR3aa: CASSRERSNEQFF
CDR3nt: TGTGCCAGCAGCCGGGAGCGCTCCAATGAGCAGTTCTTC

v_gene: TRBV6-5
j_gene: TRBJ1-5
d_gene: NA
abundance: many
CDR3aa: CASSYSATGDGPQHF
CDR3nt: TGTGCCAGCAGTTACTCGGCGACAGGCGATGGGCCCCAGCATTTT

v_gene: TRBV7-8
j_gene: TRBJ2-3
d_gene: NA
abundance: NA
CDR3aa: CASSSISGGWADTQYF
CDR3nt: TGTGCCAGCAGTTCGATATCCGGGGGCTGGGCAGATACGCAGTATTTT

v_gene: TRBV20-1
j_gene: TRBJ1-4
d_gene: NA
abundance: NA
CDR3aa: CSARDWSTKGEKLFF
CDR3nt: TGCAGTGCTAGAGATTGGAGTACAAAGGGTGAAAAACTGTTTTTT

v_gene: TRBV4-1
j_gene: TRBJ2-7
d_gene: NA
abundance: many
CDR3aa: CASSQDPRRGTDEQYF
CDR3nt: TGCGCCAGCAGCCAAGATCCCCGGCGGGGAACCGACGAGCAGTACTTC

v_gene: TRBV6-5
j_gene: TRBJ2-3
d_gene: NA
abundance: once
CDR3aa: CATGGGNTDTQYF
CDR3nt: TGTGCCACCGGCGGAGGGAACACAGATACGCAGTATTTT

v_gene: TRBV27
j_gene: TRBJ2-5
d_gene: TRBD2
abundance: many
CDR3aa: CASSLVRSGSLETQYF
CDR3nt: TGTGCCAGCAGTTTAGTACGGAGCGGGAGTCTAGAGACCCAGTACTTC

v_gene: TRBV16
j_gene: TRBJ1-1
d_gene: NA
abundance: medium-sized
CDR3aa: CASSQSIAGENTEAFF
CDR3nt: TGTGCCAGCAGCCAATCGATTGCAGGGGAGAACACTGAAGCTTTCTTT

v_gene: TRBV2
j_gene: TRBJ1-2
d_gene: NA
abundance: many
CDR3aa: CASSEGPLLARAYGYTF
CDR3nt: TGTGCCAGCAGTGAAGGTCCCCTCCTAGCCCGAGCCTATGGCTACACCTTC

v_gene: TRBV18
j_gene: TRBJ1-5
d_gene: NA
abundance: many
CDR3aa: CASSQYIQVSTDNQPQHF
CDR3nt: TGTGCCAGCTCACAATACATACAGGTTTCGACGGACAATCAGCCCCAGCATTTT

v_gene: TRBV29-1
j_gene: TRBJ2-3
d_gene: TRBD2
abundance: many
CDR3aa: CSVESGGRVVYTQYF
CDR3nt: TGCAGCGTTGAGAGCGGCGGGAGAGTTGTATATACGCAGTATTTT

v_gene: TRBV6-6
j_gene: TRBJ1-5
d_gene: NA
abundance: NA
CDR3aa: CASSLRQKGTGYQPQHF
CDR3nt: TGTGCCAGCAGCCTACGACAGAAGGGGACGGGTTATCAGCCCCAGCATTTT

v_gene: TRBV18
j_gene: TRBJ1-1
d_gene: NA
abundance: many
CDR3aa: CASSPQSGALNTEAFF
CDR3nt: TGTGCCAGCTCACCACAGTCTGGGGCCCTGAACACTGAAGCTTTCTTT

v_gene: TRBV20-1
j_gene: TRBJ2-1
d_gene: TRBD2
abundance: many
CDR3aa: CSAGSGGYNEQFF
CDR3nt: TGCAGTGCAGGAAGCGGGGGGTACAATGAGCAGTTCTTC

v_gene: TRBV11-2
j_gene: TRBJ2-1
d_gene: NA
abundance: many
CDR3aa: CASSRNRGPGNEQFF
CDR3nt: TGTGCCAGCAGCCGAAATCGGGGGCCAGGCAATGAGCAGTTCTTC

v_gene: TRBV9
j_gene: TRBJ1-1
d_gene: NA
abundance: NA
CDR3aa: CASSVGPGDKAFF
CDR3nt: TGTGCCAGCAGCGTCGGACCTGGGGATAAGGCTTTCTTT

v_gene: TRBV12-5
j_gene: TRBJ2-1
d_gene: TRBD2
abundance: NA
CDR3aa: CASGLSSGLAGYNEQFF
CDR3nt: TGTGCTAGTGGTTTGTCCTCGGGACTAGCGGGCTACAATGAGCAGTTCTTC

v_gene: TRBV20-1
j_gene: TRBJ2-7
d_gene: TRBD1
abundance: medium-sized
CDR3aa: CSAKGTGGSYEQYF
CDR3nt: TGCAGTGCCAAAGGGACAGGGGGTTCCTACGAGCAGTACTTC

v_gene: TRBV11-2
j_gene: TRBJ2-2
d_gene: NA
abundance: many
CDR3aa: CASSFSSVGELFF
CDR3nt: TGTGCCAGCAGCTTCTCATCAGTCGGGGAGCTGTTTTTT

v_gene: TRBV11-3
j_gene: TRBJ2-3
d_gene: TRBD2
abundance: medium-sized
CDR3aa: CASSLAPSGITDTQYF
CDR3nt: TGTGCCAGCAGCTTAGCCCCTAGCGGGATCACAGATACGCAGTATTTT

v_gene: TRBV5-1
j_gene: TRBJ1-3
d_gene: TRBD1
abundance: many
CDR3aa: CASSLTGGDNTIYF
CDR3nt: TGCGCCAGCAGCTTGACAGGGGGAGATAACACCATATATTTT

v_gene: TRBV6-6
j_gene: TRBJ1-2
d_gene: NA
abundance: medium-sized
CDR3aa: CASTLNSPGYGYTF
CDR3nt: TGTGCCAGCACCCTAAACAGTCCTGGCTATGGCTACACCTTC

v_gene: TRBV7-8
j_gene: TRBJ2-1
d_gene: NA
abundance: large
CDR3aa: CASSLVSGGSGHEQFF
CDR3nt: TGTGCCAGCAGCTTAGTGTCCGGGGGCTCCGGACATGAGCAGTTCTTC

v_gene: TRBV7-2
j_gene: TRBJ1-1
d_gene: NA
abundance: many
CDR3aa: CASSQAPNTEAFF
CDR3nt: TGTGCCAGCAGCCAAGCACCGAACACTGAAGCTTTCTTT

v_gene: TRBV5-1
j_gene: TRBJ2-3
d_gene: TRBD2
abundance: many
CDR3aa: CASSSSAGASTDTQYF
CDR3nt: TGCGCCAGCAGCTCGTCGGCGGGAGCGTCGACAGATACGCAGTATTTT

v_gene: TRBV3-1
j_gene: TRBJ2-1
d_gene: TRBD2
abundance: medium-sized
CDR3aa: CASSLGLAAPNEQFF
CDR3nt: TGTGCCAGCAGCTTGGGACTAGCGGCCCCCAATGAGCAGTTCTTC

v_gene: TRBV9
j_gene: TRBJ2-1
d_gene: TRBD2
abundance: medium-sized
CDR3aa: CASSPGLAGGYYNEQFF
CDR3nt: TGTGCCAGCAGCCCGGGACTAGCGGGAGGGTACTACAATGAGCAGTTCTTC